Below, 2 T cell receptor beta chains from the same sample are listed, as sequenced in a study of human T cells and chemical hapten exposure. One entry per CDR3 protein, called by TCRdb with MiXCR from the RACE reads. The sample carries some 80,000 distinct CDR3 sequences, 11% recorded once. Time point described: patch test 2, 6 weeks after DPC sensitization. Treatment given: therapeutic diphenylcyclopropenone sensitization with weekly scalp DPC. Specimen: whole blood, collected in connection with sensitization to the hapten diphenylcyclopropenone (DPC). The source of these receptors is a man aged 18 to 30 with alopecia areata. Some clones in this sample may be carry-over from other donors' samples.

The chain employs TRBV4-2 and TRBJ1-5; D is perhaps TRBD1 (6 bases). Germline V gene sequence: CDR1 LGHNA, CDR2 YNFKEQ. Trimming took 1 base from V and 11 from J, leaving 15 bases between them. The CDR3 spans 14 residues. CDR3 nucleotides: TGTGCCAGCAGCCAAGGGGGGCCGTGGGGGACCCAGCATTTT. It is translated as CASSQGGPWGTQHF.

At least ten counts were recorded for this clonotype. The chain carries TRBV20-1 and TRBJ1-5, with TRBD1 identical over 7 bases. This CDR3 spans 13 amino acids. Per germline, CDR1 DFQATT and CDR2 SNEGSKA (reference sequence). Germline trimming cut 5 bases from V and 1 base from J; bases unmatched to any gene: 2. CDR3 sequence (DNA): TGCAGTGCTGAGGACAGGAGCAATCAGCCCCAGCATTTT. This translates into CSAEDRSNQPQHF.